The source of this T cell receptor (beta chain) is a study of T-cell reconstitution after alpha-beta-depleted transplantation in children. Study conclusions and caveats: T-cell counts and diversity at one year post-transplant came mainly from newly produced T cells. Expanded graft clones numbering several hundred reportedly gave rise to alpha-beta T cells about two months after transplant. Where some patients showed high TCRbeta diversity at day 60, it came from recipient T cells and thymic progenitors that had survived.

This CDR3 has 14 amino acids. Deletions cut 6 bases from V and 6 bases from J, with 17 bases between. Germline CDR1 is MNHEY and CDR2 is SVGEGT. The TCRbeta library was prepared with unique molecular identifiers. TCRdb reanalysed the PCR reads using MiXCR and keeps one entry per CDR3 protein. The repertoire holds over 85,000 distinct CDR3 sequences, with 5% to 6% as singletons. This clonotype was recorded a few times. What it binds is not known. The sample in question was PBMCs, mostly from graft donor cells, obtained 60 days after TCRalphabeta/CD19-depleted stem cell transplant. The chain joins TRBV6-2 or TRBV6-3 to TRBJ1-1, with a weak D call TRBD1 (6 bases). The clonotype was recovered from a female patient between 2 and 10 years old who had a stem cell transplant for Fanconi anemia, so the T cells may come from the graft donor. The CDR3 loop is CASRPDRVRAEAFF. The CDR3 DNA sequence: TGTGCCAGCAGGCCGGACAGAGTTAGGGCTGAAGCTTTCTTT.